This T cell receptor beta chain was obtained from a study of identical twins. Findings and limits, study-wide: Models, which agreed with sharing between unrelated individuals, nonetheless underestimated the out-of-frame TCR alpha sharing seen in monozygotic twins. Cross-sectional statistics underpinned the conclusions; the same donors were not followed.

Remarks on this clonotype: Its antigen remains unknown.

TCRdb used MiXCR to reprocess the 5' RACE reads, holding one entry per CDR3 protein. The sample carries some 240,000 distinct CDR3 sequences, over 9.5% recorded once. Germline CDR1 KGHSH, CDR2 LQKENI. The CDR3 contains 15 residues. The V end was cut by 3 bases, the J end by 0 bases, with 11 bases between. The sequence was collected from a man in his fifties in good health. Sequenced: memory T cells sorted from blood. V and J are TRBV18 and TRBJ1-1; no clear D gene. In DNA, the CDR3 is TGTGCCAGCTCACCCCGACGGCTCATGAACACTGAAGCTTTCTTT. Amino acids: CASSPRRLMNTEAFF.